What follows are 15 T cell receptor beta chains derived from one specimen sequenced in a study of T-cell reconstitution after alpha-beta-depleted transplantation in children. Unique molecular identifiers were built into the TCRbeta library. In TCRdb, the PCR reads were re-called with MiXCR into one record per CDR3 protein. Among approximately 200,000 distinct CDR3 sequences listed, 6.3% were seen once. Source: PBMCs, taken before TCRalphabeta/CD19-depleted stem cell transplant. These TCRs come from a girl under three years old with combined immunodeficiency, due to receive a stem cell transplant.

This clonotype was counted many times. The chain is built from TRBV5-1 and TRBJ2-1; D might be TRBD2 (6 bases). CDR3 length: 14 residues. The germline CDR1 and CDR2 sequences are SGHRS and YFSETQ. Between the trimmed V and J ends, which lost 2 bases and 6 bases, there was a span of 12 bases. CDR3 protein: CASSFWDSSNEQFF. The CDR3 DNA reads TGCGCCAGCAGCTTTTGGGACTCAAGCAATGAGCAGTTCTTC.

CDR3 sequence reads: CSVAGRTGIGEKLFF. CDR3 nucleotide sequence: TGCAGCGTCGCGGGACGGACAGGGATCGGCGAAAAACTGTTTTTT. V is TRBV29-1 and J is TRBJ1-4, with 8 bases identical to TRBD1. The CDR3 consists of 15 residues. The germline gives CDR1 SQVTM, CDR2 ANQGSEA. V was clipped by 6 bases and J by 8 bases; unmatched bases: 14. Full variable domain (outside the CDR3, taken from reference TRBV29-1 and TRBJ1-4): SAVISQKPSRDICQRGTSLTIQCQVDSQVTMMFWYRQQPGQSLTLIATANQGSEATYESGFVIDKFPISRPNLTFSTLTVSNMSPEDSSIYLCSVAGRTGIGEKLFFGSGTQLSVL.

As concerns this clonotype: Being one base from a much bigger clone, this may be a read error. The chain is built from TRBV29-1 and TRBJ1-1; 8 bases are a match to TRBD1. Trimming cost V 2 bases and J 4 bases; bases outside gene matches: 12. CDR1 SQVTM and CDR2 ANQGSEA come from the germline V gene. The CDR3 extends over 16 amino acids. This CDR3 reads CSVEYSFRDRLTEAFF. CDR3 nucleotide sequence: TGCAGCGTTGAATATTCATTCCGGGACAGGCTCACTGAAGCTTTCTTT.

The CDR3 DNA is TGCGCCAGCAGCCAGGAATCAGGGAGAGAGACCCAGTACTTC. Translating gives CASSQESGRETQYF. The genes are TRBV4-3 and TRBJ2-5; D is perhaps TRBD1 or TRBD2 (5 bases each). CDR1 is LGHNA, CDR2 YSLEER, per germline. The V gene lost 3 bases and the J gene lost 4 bases, with 12 bases spanning the gap. The length of the CDR3 is 14 residues.

On this clonotype itself: This may stem from a read error, because a much larger clone lies one nucleotide away. The CDR3 DNA is TGCTGTGCTAGTCCACGACTAGCGGGGGCTAACTCTGGGGCCAACGTCCTGACTTTC. Translated: CCASPRLAGANSGANVLTF. J is TRBJ2-6 and V is TRBV20-1; TRBD2 matches 12 bases. The CDR3 length is 19 residues. The germline gives CDR1 DFQATT, CDR2 SNEGSKA (reference sequence).

This clonotype was seen at least ten times. V is TRBV20-1 and J is TRBJ2-7, with D uncertain. Trimming took 4 bases from V and 3 from J, leaving 10 bases between them. Germline loops: CDR1 DFQATT, CDR2 SNEGSKA (reference sequence). The CDR3 spans 12 residues. The DNA of the CDR3 is TGCAGTGCTAACGGAGAATACTACGAGCAGTACTTC. This sequence encodes CSANGEYYEQYF.

The table lists this clonotype with many counts. The rearrangement uses TRBV4-2 and TRBJ2-7, with 7 bases identical to TRBD2. The germline CDR1 and CDR2 sequences are LGHNA and YNFKEQ. J lost 2 bases, V lost 0 bases, and 7 bases had no gene match. The CDR3 is 16 residues long. CDR3 sequence: CASSQEFGLVAYEQYF. CDR3 bases: TGTGCCAGCAGCCAAGAATTCGGACTAGTTGCCTACGAGCAGTACTTC.

This clonotype was recorded at least ten times. The chain uses TRBV27 and TRBJ1-2; TRBD1 agrees at 7 bases. The germline V gene has CDR1 MNHEY and CDR2 SMNVEV (reference sequence). The V gene end was trimmed by 6 bases and the J gene end by 2 bases; junction bases not matched to a gene: 6. CDR3 length: 14 residues. In DNA form, the CDR3 reads TGTGCCAGCAGACAAAGACAGGGAAACTATGGCTACACCTTC. This translates into CASRQRQGNYGYTF.

The V call is TRBV4-3, the J call TRBJ2-1, with 10 positions matching TRBD1. The V gene's germline CDR1 is LGHNA and CDR2 YSLEER. Losses at the gene ends were 4 bases for V and 9 bases for J; bases not matched to a gene: 15. The CDR3 loop spans 17 amino acids. This CDR3 is CASSLVHRDRGRSEQFF. CDR3 DNA: TGCGCCAGCAGCCTAGTCCACCGGGACAGGGGTCGAAGTGAGCAGTTCTTC.

The chain uses TRBV7-3 and TRBJ2-1; a weak D match, TRBD2 (6 bases). CDR3 length: 14 residues. Germline V gene sequence: CDR1 SGHTA, CDR2 FQGTGA. The V gene lost 1 base and the J gene lost 7 bases, with 11 bases spanning the gap. The CDR3 here is CASSLRGGVNEQFF. Here the CDR3 DNA reads TGTGCCAGCAGCTTAAGAGGAGGGGTAAATGAGCAGTTCTTC.

This clonotype showed up many times. The rearrangement uses TRBV5-1 and TRBJ1-6; no clear D gene. The V and J ends lost 4 bases and 6 bases respectively, with 14 bases between them. The CDR3 has 15 residues. The germline V gene encodes CDR1 SGHRS and CDR2 YFSETQ. The CDR3 here is CASSEEAPSNSPLHF. In DNA, the CDR3 is TGCGCCAGCAGCGAAGAGGCCCCTAGTAATTCACCCCTCCACTTT.

This clonotype occurred many times. This sequence joins TRBV2 and TRBJ1-1; 10 bases are a match to TRBD1. This CDR3 spans 15 amino acids. Germline loops: CDR1 SNHLY, CDR2 FYNNEI. J gave up 5 bases and V 2 bases, and 5 bases lay outside the gene matches. CDR3 sequence (DNA): TGTGCCAGCAGTGAACCAGACAGGGGGCTAACTGAAGCTTTCTTT. Its protein product is CASSEPDRGLTEAFF.

This clonotype has a count of ten or more. The CDR3 sequence: CASSLARTGRYEQYF. As DNA, the CDR3 is TGCGCCAGCAGCTTAGCCCGGACAGGGCGGTACGAGCAGTACTTC. The gene calls are TRBV4-3 and TRBJ2-7, with 8 bases fitting TRBD1. CDR1 and CDR2 (germline): LGHNA, YSLEER. This CDR3 contains 15 residues. V gave up 5 bases and J gave up 4 bases; unmatched junction bases: 10.

This clonotype has at least ten counts. V gene TRBV6-2 or TRBV6-3 combines with J gene TRBJ2-7, with a possible D match to TRBD1 (7 bases). V was clipped by 0 bases and J by 4 bases, with 10 bases between them. The CDR3 runs 14 residues. Germline V gene sequence: CDR1 MNHEY, CDR2 SVGEGT. Written as DNA, the CDR3 is TGTGCCAGCAGTTACTCGACAGGGAGGTACGAGCAGTACTTC. Translated: CASSYSTGRYEQYF.

This clonotype has only a few counts. The chain recombines TRBV7-3 with TRBJ2-5, with 9 positions matching TRBD1. From germline, CDR1 is SGHTA and CDR2 FQGTGA. V shed 5 bases and J 5 bases; nucleotides not matched to a gene: 6. This CDR3 has 14 residues. In nucleotides, the CDR3 is TGTGCCAGCAGCGTTACAGGGGGCTTGGAGACCCAGTACTTC. Its translation is CASSVTGGLETQYF.